These T cell receptor beta chains were read from a single sample in a study of glioma-infiltrating T cells after dendritic cell vaccination. The repertoire was sequenced with immunoSEQ multiplex PCR; TCRdb's copy has only in-frame clones and lacks some. The table lists 90,000 to 100,000 clones, about 80% of them singletons. Sequencing was performed on blood, taken before dendritic cell vaccination. All receptors derive from a human donor with glioblastoma. Both conserved end residues are part of each CDR3. Each record gives: J gene, V gene, D gene, clone size, CDR3 protein, CDR3 DNA. The D gene is left open where the match is weak. Some rows have no size entry. The others give once, few or many, or a class for an expanded clone.

TRBJ1-2 TRBV6-1 - few CASTAGAGYTF TGTGCCAGCACGGCAGGGGCTGGCTACACCTTC
TRBJ1-4 TRBV2 TRBD1 - CASSAYRGPNEKLFF TGTGCCAGCAGTGCCTACAGGGGGCCGAATGAAAAACTGTTTTTT
TRBJ1-2 TRBV18 - few CASSPEGRLGYTF TGTGCCAGCTCACCAGAGGGAAGGCTCGGCTACACCTTC
TRBJ2-7 TRBV6-5 - - CAGRQGIFEQYF TGTGCCGGCAGGCAGGGGATTTTCGAGCAGTACTTC
TRBJ2-3 TRBV28 TRBD2 - CASSSPRAGGRYTQYF TGTGCCAGCAGTTCCCCCCGAGCGGGAGGGCGTTATACGCAGTATTTT
TRBJ2-7 TRBV9 - - CASSVGTSSSYEQYF TGTGCCAGCAGCGTAGGGACTTCCAGCTCCTACGAGCAGTACTTC
TRBJ2-3 TRBV6-4 TRBD2 - CASSETSGGTDTQYF TGTGCCAGCAGCGAGACTAGCGGGGGCACAGATACGCAGTATTTT
TRBJ2-1 TRBV5-1 - - CASSSGRGEQFF TGCGCCAGCAGCTCCGGACGGGGGGAGCAGTTCTTC
TRBJ1-5 TRBV10-3 TRBD1 - CATSVDRAAQPQHF TGTGCCACTTCCGTCGACAGGGCGGCTCAGCCCCAGCATTTT
TRBJ2-2 TRBV10-2 - - CASSKDRSGELFF TGCGCCAGCAGTAAGGACAGATCCGGGGAGCTGTTTTTT
TRBJ2-1 TRBV5-6 - - CASSLGEVHTSSYNEQFF TGTGCCAGCAGCTTGGGTGAGGTGCATACGAGCTCCTACAATGAGCAGTTCTTC
TRBJ2-5 TRBV28 TRBD2 - CASSLGDPGLAGDLQETQYF TGTGCCAGCAGTTTAGGGGACCCCGGGCTAGCGGGAGACCTCCAAGAGACCCAGTACTTC
TRBJ2-7 TRBV6-1 - - CASSERWTSYEQYF TGTGCCAGCAGTGAAAGGTGGACTTCCTACGAGCAGTATTTC
TRBJ2-1 TRBV5-1 - - CASSSVPPNNEQFF TGCGCCAGCAGCTCTGTACCCCCTAACAATGAGCAGTTCTTC
TRBJ1-2 TRBV4-1 - - CASSKLGARRGYTF TGCGCCAGCAGCAAGCTGGGGGCACGAAGAGGCTACACCTTC
TRBJ1-5 TRBV2 - - CASSEGLEGTQPQHF TGTGCCAGCAGTGAAGGTCTAGAGGGCACTCAGCCCCAGCATTTT
TRBJ2-7 TRBV7-2 - - CASSISYTYEQYF TGTGCCAGCAGCATCAGTTATACCTACGAGCAGTACTTC
TRBJ2-1 TRBV19 TRBD2 - CASRNLAGGILSYNEQFF TGTGCCAGTAGAAACCTAGCGGGGGGCATCCTCTCCTACAATGAGCAGTTCTTC
TRBJ1-4 TRBV5-1 - - CASSGGTAFGEEKLFF TGCGCCAGCAGCGGGGGGACGGCGTTCGGTGAAGAAAAACTGTTTTTT
TRBJ2-2 TRBV7-3 TRBD1 - CASSLAGGFFAGELFF TGTGCCAGCAGCTTAGCAGGGGGCTTCTTCGCCGGGGAGCTGTTTTTT
TRBJ2-1 TRBV4-1 TRBD1 - CASSHPGQGYNEQFF TGCGCCAGCAGCCACCCGGGACAGGGATACAATGAGCAGTTCTTC
TRBJ2-3 TRBV19 TRBD2 - CASSMGLAGSTDTQYF TGTGCCAGTAGTATGGGACTAGCGGGAAGCACAGATACGCAGTATTTT
TRBJ1-3 TRBV5-1 - - CASSSRRTPSSGNTIYF TGCGCCAGCAGCTCACGGCGGACTCCGAGCTCTGGAAACACCATATATTTT
TRBJ2-7 TRBV19 - - CASSISRASYEQYF TGTGCCAGTAGTATTAGCAGGGCATCCTACGAGCAGTACTTC
TRBJ2-7 TRBV10-3 - - CAISAGVTYEQYF TGTGCCATCAGTGCAGGGGTAACCTACGAGCAGTACTTC
TRBJ2-7 TRBV30 - - CAWSVLGREIDF TGTGCCTGGAGTGTACTGGGCAGGGAAATAGACTTC
TRBJ1-6 TRBV10-3 TRBD1 - CAISAGTENSPLHF TGTGCCATCAGTGCAGGGACAGAGAATTCACCCCTCCACTTT
TRBJ2-1 TRBV10-2 TRBD2 once CASSVRGRPSVHEQFF TGCGCCAGCAGTGTTCGCGGGAGGCCCTCGGTGCATGAGCAGTTCTTC
TRBJ2-2 TRBV13 TRBD2 - CASSLIPGLAGAGELFF TGTGCCAGCAGCTTAATTCCGGGACTAGCGGGAGCCGGGGAGCTGTTTTTT
TRBJ2-7 TRBV21-1 - few CACPPLSGTGYF TGTGCCTGCCCACCTTTATCCGGGACAGGGTACTTC
TRBJ2-3 TRBV15 TRBD2 - CATSRVTISGSTDTQYF TGTGCCACCAGCAGAGTTACGATTAGCGGGTCAACAGATACGCAGTATTTT
TRBJ2-5 TRBV7-6 - - CASSLSLASETQYF TGTGCCAGCAGCTTAAGCTTAGCGAGTGAGACCCAGTACTTC
TRBJ1-6 TRBV15 - - CATSFRTLRGSPLHF TGTGCCACCAGCTTTCGGACCCTTAGGGGTTCACCCCTCCACTTT
TRBJ1-1 TRBV27 - few CASSAAGVGNTEAFF TGTGCCAGCAGTGCCGCTGGAGTGGGGAACACTGAAGCTTTCTTT
TRBJ2-3 TRBV5-6 TRBD2 - CASSLVVVIAGRTDTQYF TGTGCCAGCAGCTTGGTTGTGGTAATAGCGGGGCGCACAGATACGCAGTATTTT
TRBJ2-3 TRBV9 TRBD2 - CASSPGLGADTQYF TGTGCCAGCAGCCCAGGACTAGGGGCAGATACGCAGTATTTT
TRBJ1-1 TRBV28 TRBD1 few CASSLPGTENTEAFF TGTGCCAGCAGTTTACCCGGGACAGAAAACACTGAAGCTTTCTTT
TRBJ1-1 TRBV7-2 TRBD1 once CASKEGDRLNTEAFF TGTGCCAGCAAAGAGGGGGACAGATTAAACACTGAAGCTTTCTTT
TRBJ2-1 TRBV19 TRBD1 - CASNLRQGGKQFF TGTGCCAGTAACCTTCGACAGGGCGGTAAGCAGTTCTTC
TRBJ2-7 TRBV6-1 - - CATTGLNSYEQYF TGTGCCACCACAGGGTTAAATTCCTACGAGCAGTACTTC
TRBJ2-1 TRBV27 TRBD2 - CASRRSGAPYNEQFF TGTGCCAGCCGACGTAGCGGGGCCCCCTACAATGAGCAGTTCTTC
TRBJ1-5 TRBV2 - - CASSGGRQPQHF TGTGCCAGCAGCGGGGGGCGACAGCCCCAGCATTTT
TRBJ1-2 TRBV2 TRBD1 - CASSYGTGPYGYTF TGTGCCAGCAGCTACGGGACAGGGCCCTATGGCTACACCTTC
TRBJ2-7 TRBV6-1 - - CASRDSSWGSYEQYF TGTGCCAGCAGGGACTCCTCTTGGGGCTCCTACGAGCAGTACTTC
TRBJ1-1 TRBV7-9 TRBD1 - CASSSGGMGNTEAFF TGTGCCAGCAGCTCAGGGGGTATGGGAAACACTGAAGCTTTCTTT
TRBJ1-1 TRBV5-5 - medium-sized CASSSWVVIRTGQDAEAFF TGTGCCAGCAGCTCCTGGGTGGTCATCCGTACAGGGCAGGACGCTGAAGCTTTCTTT
TRBJ1-2 TRBV4-2 TRBD1 - CASSQVASGTGDYGYTF TGTGCCAGCAGCCAAGTTGCAAGTGGGACAGGGGACTATGGCTACACCTTC
TRBJ1-2 TRBV2 - - CASSEFGGDYGYTF TGTGCCAGCAGTGAATTCGGGGGGGACTATGGCTACACCTTC
TRBJ2-1 TRBV12-5 TRBD2 few CASGPGVAGFYEQFF TGTGCTAGTGGTCCCGGGGTAGCGGGTTTCTATGAGCAGTTCTTC
TRBJ2-7 TRBV2 TRBD1 - CASSTGTGSRYEQYF TGTGCCAGCAGCACCGGGACAGGGAGTCGCTACGAGCAGTACTTC
TRBJ1-1 TRBV11-2 - - CASSFDRKNTEAFF TGTGCCAGCAGCTTCGACAGGAAGAACACTGAAGCTTTCTTT
TRBJ1-2 TRBV9 - - CASSGWRGYTF TGTGCCAGCAGCGGATGGAGGGGATACACCTTC
TRBJ1-1 TRBV5-6 TRBD1 - CASSFRTGSEAFF TGTGCCAGCAGCTTCCGGACAGGCTCTGAAGCTTTCTTT
TRBJ1-4 TRBV5-4 TRBD1 - CASSQGQGREKLFF TGTGCCAGCAGCCAGGGACAGGGAAGGGAAAAACTGTTTTTT
TRBJ1-1 TRBV29-1 TRBD1 - CSGAQGANTEAFF TGCAGCGGGGCACAGGGGGCTAACACTGAAGCTTTCTTT
TRBJ2-7 TRBV5-4 TRBD1 - CASSLGPDRGTYEQYF TGTGCCAGCAGCTTAGGTCCGGACAGGGGAACCTACGAGCAGTACTTC
TRBJ2-5 TRBV10-3 - - CAISQTSQETQYF TGTGCCATCAGTCAGACATCCCAAGAGACCCAGTACTTC